These 28 T cell receptor beta chains came from one sample sequenced in a study of blood T cells in healthy people across ages. PCR was performed a second time for about 7 to 12 cycles using a sample-barcoded 5' primer and a J-beta primer mix. A single record per CDR3 protein comes from TCRdb applying MiXCR to the 5' RACE reads. The table lists 590,000 or so distinct CDR3 sequences, approximately 30% of them singletons. Sequencing used blood. All receptors come from a woman older than 75 in good health.

This clonotype was seen a few times. A single base separates this from a much larger clone, so it may be a read error. This rearrangement joins TRBV20-1 to TRBJ2-5, with TRBD1 matching over 8 bases. The end of the DNA is better explained by TRBJ2-7, so the J call may be wrong. The CDR3 covers 14 residues. Germline CDR1 reads DFQATT; CDR2 reads SNEGSKA (reference sequence). The CDR3 DNA is TGCAGTGCTGGGGCCCCACAGGGGGTAAACGAGCAGTACTTC. Translation gives CSAGAPQGVNEQYF.

This clonotype was seen many times. The chain links TRBV30 to TRBJ2-7; 8 bases map to TRBD1. CDR3 length equals 16 residues. CDR1 and CDR2 (germline): GTSNPN, SVGIG (reference sequence). V lost 0 bases to trimming and J lost 0 bases; unmatched junction nucleotides: 7. CDR3 nucleotide sequence: TGTGCCTGGAGTGTAGACAGGGGATCATTCTCCTACGAGCAGTACTTC. This sequence encodes CAWSVDRGSFSYEQYF.

This clonotype was picked up many times. This sequence joins TRBV12-3 or TRBV12-4 and TRBJ2-1, with a possible D match to TRBD1 (6 bases). The CDR3 spans 14 residues. Trimming stripped 5 bases from V and 8 bases from J, with 16 bases between. The CDR3 region is CASSTGTRVHEQFF. The CDR3 DNA follows: TGTGCCAGCAGTACCGGGACAAGGGTTCATGAGCAGTTCTTC.

V is TRBV11-2 and J is TRBJ1-2; tentative D call: TRBD1 (5 bases). Trimming stripped 3 bases from V and 8 bases from J, with 10 bases between. The CDR3 covers 12 residues. Per the germline V gene, CDR1 is SGHAT and CDR2 is FQNNGV. The CDR3 here is CASSFTGTGYTF. For the CDR3, the DNA is TGTGCCAGCAGCTTCACCGGGACCGGCTACACCTTC.

The table lists this clonotype with many counts. This sequence joins TRBV7-8 and TRBJ1-2; D remains ambiguous. CDR1 is SGHVS and CDR2 is FQNEAQ in the germline V gene. V gave up 5 bases and J gave up 4 bases, with 20 bases separating them. This CDR3 is 16 amino acids long. The CDR3 DNA follows: TGTGCCAGCAGCGAAGCTTCAGGATGGAGGACCTATGGCTACACCTTC. Its protein is CASSEASGWRTYGYTF.

Comments on this clonotype: This may arise from a read error, as a much more abundant clone is one base away. The J gene is TRBJ2-5, the V gene TRBV24-1; 7 bases agree with TRBD1. CDR1 is KGHDR, CDR2 SFDVKD, per germline. The CDR3 runs to 13 residues. CDR3 residues: CAASDLQGRRQYF. CDR3 coding DNA: TGTGCCGCCAGTGATTTACAGGGGCGGAGGCAGTACTTC.

This clonotype was recorded a few times. This chain links TRBV19 with TRBJ1-4; D is possibly TRBD1 (5 bases). The CDR3 extends over 15 amino acids. Germline V CDR1 and CDR2: LNHDA, SQIVND (reference sequence). Deletions cut 5 bases from V and 7 bases from J, with 17 bases between. CDR3 nucleotide sequence: TGTGCCAGTAGTCCAAACCGGGACGGAGCTGAAAAACTGTTTTTT. Translating gives CASSPNRDGAEKLFF.

The genes are TRBV15 and TRBJ1-1; D gene uncertain. Trimming took 4 bases from V and 5 from J, leaving 11 bases between them. The V gene's germline CDR1 is LNHNV and CDR2 YYDKDF (reference sequence). This CDR3 contains 13 residues. The CDR3 sequence is CATSMALRTEAFF. DNA of the CDR3: TGTGCCACCAGCATGGCCTTGAGGACTGAAGCTTTCTTT. Full variable domain (remainder filled in from reference TRBV15 and TRBJ1-1): DAMVIQNPRYQVTQFGKPVTLSCSQTLNHNVMYWYQQKSSQAPKLLFHYYDKDFNNEADTPDNFQSRRPNTSFCFLDIRSPGLGDTAMYLCATSMALRTEAFFGQGTRLTVV.

This clonotype has at least ten counts. CDR3 DNA: TGCAGCGTTGAAGAGGGACAGGGGCCAAACATTCAGTACTTC. Amino acids: CSVEEGQGPNIQYF. J is TRBJ2-4 and V is TRBV29-1; 10 bases align to TRBD1. Germline CDR1 SQVTM, CDR2 ANQGSEA. The CDR3 spans 14 residues. The V gene end was trimmed by 0 bases and the J gene end by 6 bases; junction bases not matched to a gene: 2. Complete variable domain (other parts from reference TRBV29-1 and TRBJ2-4): SAVISQKPSRDICQRGTSLTIQCQVDSQVTMMFWYRQQPGQSLTLIATANQGSEATYESGFVIDKFPISRPNLTFSTLTVSNMSPEDSSIYLCSVEEGQGPNIQYFGAGTRLSVL.

V gene TRBV7-2 combines with J gene TRBJ2-5, with D maybe TRBD1 (5 bases). In germline, CDR1 is SGHTA, CDR2 FQGNSA. The ends were cut back, 2 bases at V and 4 bases at J, with 11 bases in the middle. This CDR3 spans 14 amino acids. The DNA of the CDR3 is TGTGCCAGCAGCTTACAGGGATCCCCAGAGACCCAGTACTTC. As protein: CASSLQGSPETQYF.

For the CDR3, the DNA is TGTGCCAGCAGCCCGACAGGACATGCAACTAATGAAAAACTGTTTTTT. Its protein is CASSPTGHATNEKLFF. The J gene is TRBJ1-4, the V gene TRBV7-9; possible D gene TRBD1, 6 bases. CDR1 is SEHNR and CDR2 is FQNEAQ in the germline V gene (reference sequence). This CDR3 region has 16 residues. V was cut by 5 bases and J by 0 bases, with 13 bases left in between.

Note on this clonotype: A much larger clone differs by one base, so this may be a read error. This rearrangement joins TRBV29-1 to TRBJ1-2; TRBD1 is a possible D gene (6 bases). CDR1 is SQVTM, CDR2 ANQGSEA, per germline. CDR3 size: 13 residues. CDR3 bases: TGCAGCGTTGATACAGGGATTAACCATGGCTACACCTTC. Its protein is CSVDTGINHGYTF. The full variable domain, in which reference TRBV29-1 and TRBJ1-2 provide the parts outside the CDR3, is SAVISQKPSRDICQRGTSLTIQCQVDSQVTMMFWYRQQPGQSLTLIATANQGSEATYESGFVIDKFPISRPNLTFSTLTVSNMSPEDSSIYLCSVDTGINHGYTFGSGTRLTVV.

This clonotype was counted at least ten times. The chain carries TRBV12-3 or TRBV12-4 and TRBJ1-4, with 9 bases fitting TRBD1. This CDR3 comprises 14 residues. V was clipped by 6 bases and J by 8 bases; unmatched bases: 7. DNA of the CDR3: TGTGCCAGCAGCTCGGACAGGGGCAGGGAAAAACTGTTTTTT. Translating it yields CASSSDRGREKLFF.

This clonotype was detected only a few times. This chain joins TRBV7-6 and TRBJ1-5, with a tentative D call TRBD1 (6 bases). V lost 1 base and J lost 6, with 13 bases in between. The CDR3 sequence is 15 residues long. The germline V gene encodes CDR1 SGHVS and CDR2 FNYEAQ. This CDR3 reads CASSLGPGAPQPQHF. For the CDR3, the DNA is TGTGCCAGCAGCTTAGGCCCAGGGGCGCCTCAGCCCCAGCATTTT.

This clonotype was found many times. The chain links TRBV27 to TRBJ2-7; TRBD1 aligns across 7 bases. The CDR3 sequence is 16 residues long. After removal of 5 bases from V and 0 bases from J, the junction contained 10 bases not matched to a gene. CDR1 MNHEY and CDR2 SMNVEV come from the germline V gene (reference sequence). Here the CDR3 DNA reads TGTGCCAGCAGTCCCATCGGACAGGCCAGCTCCTACGAGCAGTACTTC. Encoded protein: CASSPIGQASSYEQYF.

The chain recombines TRBV14 with TRBJ2-5, with 11 bases fitting TRBD2. The germline gives CDR1 SGHDN, CDR2 FVKESK. J lost 0 bases, V lost 4 bases, and 4 bases had no gene match. The CDR3 runs 16 residues. CDR3 protein: CASSRLTSGNQETQYF. In DNA, the CDR3 is TGTGCCAGCAGCCGCCTGACTAGCGGGAACCAAGAGACCCAGTACTTC.

A note on this clonotype: This may be a read error: a much more frequent sequence differs by one nucleotide. This chain connects TRBV6-6 to TRBJ1-1; D gene uncertain. Between the trimmed V and J ends, which lost 2 bases and 3 bases, there was a span of 13 bases. Germline assignment: CDR1 MNHNY and CDR2 SVGAGI (reference sequence). The CDR3 extends over 15 amino acids. The CDR3 sequence: CASSYTERADTEAFF. The CDR3, as DNA: TGTGCCAGCAGTTACACCGAAAGGGCCGACACTGAAGCTTTCTTT.

The chain links TRBV7-2 to TRBJ1-1; possible D gene TRBD1, 5 bases. The V and J ends lost 5 bases and 4 bases respectively, with 14 bases between them. The CDR3 has 14 residues. CDR1 is SGHTA and CDR2 is FQGNSA in the germline V gene. Here the CDR3 reads CASSRYGGATEAFF. The CDR3 DNA reads as TGTGCCAGCAGCCGGTACGGGGGAGCCACTGAAGCTTTCTTT.

A remark on this clonotype: This may come from a read error, since a much larger clone is one base off. The genes are TRBV20-1 and TRBJ1-2; tentative D call: TRBD1 (6 bases). Germline V gene lookup returns CDR1 DFQATT and CDR2 SNEGSKA (reference sequence). The CDR3 extends over 15 amino acids. V was cut by 0 bases and J by 2 bases, with 13 bases left in between. The CDR3 protein is CSARERNRANYGYTF. In nucleotides, the CDR3 is TGCAGTGCTAGAGAGCGTAACAGGGCCAACTATGGCTACACCTTC.

A remark on this clonotype: A much larger clone lies one base from this, so it may be a read error. The rearrangement links TRBV5-6 to TRBJ2-5; perhaps D is TRBD1 or TRBD2 (7 bases each). CDR3 length: 14 residues. Trimming cost V 3 bases and J 6 bases, with 15 bases left between them. Germline V gene data show CDR1 as SGHDT and CDR2 as YYEEEE. The CDR3 DNA is TGTGCCAGCAGCTGCGGGGGACAGTCAAAGACCCAGTACTTC. It specifies CASSCGGQSKTQYF. Full variable domain (remainder filled in from reference TRBV5-6 and TRBJ2-5): DAGVTQSPTHLIKTRGQQVTLRCSPKSGHDTVSWYQQALGQGPQFIFQYYEEEERQRGNFPDRFSGHQFPNYSSELNVNALLLGDSALYLCASSCGGQSKTQYFGPGTRLLVL.

This clonotype was recorded at least ten times. The chain recombines TRBV20-1 with TRBJ2-5; 12 nucleotides align to TRBD1. The V segment lost 2 bases and the J segment 5 bases; nucleotides outside the gene matches: 9. Germline-derived CDR1 and CDR2 are DFQATT and SNEGSKA (reference sequence). The CDR3 covers 16 residues. CDR3 nucleotides: TGCAGTGCTAGATCGGGACAGGGGGCATTGGGGGAGACCCAGTACTTC. Its protein is CSARSGQGALGETQYF.

Details on this clonotype: A read error may be the cause here, since a much bigger clone is one base away. The chain recombines TRBV20-1 with TRBJ2-7; TRBD2 is a possible D gene (6 bases). Germline V gene lookup returns CDR1 DFQATT and CDR2 SNEGSKA (reference sequence). The length of the CDR3 is 15 residues. Trimming took off 3 bases at V and 2 bases at J, with 17 bases between the two ends. CDR3 DNA: TGCAGTGCTAGGGGGCTAGTGGGGGGACCCTACGAGCAGTACTTC. This encodes CSARGLVGGPYEQYF.

The chain has TRBV20-1 and TRBJ2-1, with no clear D. CDR3 length: 17 amino acids. Germline lookup yields CDR1 DFQATT and CDR2 SNEGSKA (reference sequence). V shed 1 base and J shed 4 bases, with 20 bases lying between them. The CDR3 DNA reads TGCAGTGCTAGAGGCATCTCGGGCATCTACCTTTACAATGAGCAGTTCTTC. This translates into CSARGISGIYLYNEQFF.

In its sample, this clonotype was seen many times. V is TRBV2 and J is TRBJ2-7; 8 positions agree with TRBD1. This CDR3 has 11 amino acids. Losses at the gene ends were 8 bases for V and 4 bases for J; bases not matched to a gene: 1. CDR1 and CDR2 from the germline V gene are SNHLY and FYNNEI. CDR3 loop: CASGDRYEQYF. In DNA, the CDR3 is TGTGCCAGCGGGGACAGGTACGAGCAGTACTTC. The variable domain in full, completed from reference TRBV2 and TRBJ2-7, reads EPEVTQTPSHQVTQMGQEVILRCVPISNHLYFYWYRQILGQKVEFLVSFYNNEISEKSEIFDDQFSVERPDGSNFTLKIRSTKLEDSAMYFCASGDRYEQYFGPGTRLTVT.

The chain links TRBV10-3 to TRBJ1-1; D uncertain. Per the germline V gene, CDR1 is ENHRY and CDR2 is SYGVKD. V gave up 7 bases and J gave up 3 bases, with 12 bases separating them. This CDR3 region has 13 residues. CDR3 amino acids: CAIKLGPDTEAFF. In DNA, the CDR3 is TGTGCCATCAAATTAGGCCCGGACACTGAAGCTTTCTTT.

V gene TRBV10-3 combines with J gene TRBJ1-2; no definite D call. The CDR3 extends over 12 amino acids. V was cut by 2 bases and J by 8 bases, with 9 bases left in between. Looked up from germline, CDR1 is ENHRY and CDR2 is SYGVKD. CDR3 in DNA: TGTGCCATCAGTGAGCTCTTAGGGGGCTACACCTTC. This gives the protein CAISELLGGYTF.

This clonotype was observed a few times. V and J are TRBV20-1 and TRBJ2-3, with 15 bases matching TRBD2. The CDR3 is 18 residues long. In germline, CDR1 is DFQATT, CDR2 SNEGSKA (reference sequence). After removal of 4 bases from V and 0 bases from J, the junction contained 8 bases not matched to a gene. CDR3 amino acids: CSATPGLAGGASTDTQYF. Written as DNA, the CDR3 is TGCAGTGCTACGCCGGGACTAGCGGGGGGTGCTAGCACAGATACGCAGTATTTT.

This sequence joins TRBV5-5 and TRBJ2-2; D is unclear. The germline CDR1 and CDR2 sequences are SGHKS and YYEKEE (reference sequence). Between the trimmed V and J ends, which lost 4 bases and 7 bases, there was a span of 8 bases. The CDR3 length is 12 residues. In DNA, the CDR3 is TGTGCCAGCAGCCCCCACAGCGGGGAGCTGTTTTTT. Protein: CASSPHSGELFF.